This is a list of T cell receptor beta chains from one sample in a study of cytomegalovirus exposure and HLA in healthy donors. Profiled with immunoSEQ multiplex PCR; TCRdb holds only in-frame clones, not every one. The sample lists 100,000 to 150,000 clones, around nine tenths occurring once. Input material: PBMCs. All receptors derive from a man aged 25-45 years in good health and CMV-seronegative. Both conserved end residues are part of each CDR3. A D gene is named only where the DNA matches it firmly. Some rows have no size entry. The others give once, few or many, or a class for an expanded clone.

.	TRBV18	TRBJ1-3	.	CASSPGSSSGNTIYF	TGTGCCAGCTCACCAGGCTCAAGCTCTGGAAACACCATATATTTT
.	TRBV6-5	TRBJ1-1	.	CASSYSSMNTEAFF	TGTGCCAGCAGTTACTCATCCATGAACACTGAAGCTTTCTTT
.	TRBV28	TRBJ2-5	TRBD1	CASRFSLTGGYQETQYF	TGTGCCAGCAGGTTTTCCCTAACAGGGGGATACCAAGAGACCCAGTACTTC
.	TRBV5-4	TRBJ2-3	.	CASSPSGAVATDTQYF	TGTGCCAGCAGCCCCTCCGGAGCAGTGGCCACAGATACGCAGTATTTT
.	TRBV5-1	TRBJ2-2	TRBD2	CASSLAAGERGELFF	TGCGCCAGCAGCTTGGCGGCGGGAGAACGCGGGGAGCTGTTTTTT
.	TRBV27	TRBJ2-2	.	CASSFQGRGELFF	TGTGCCAGCAGTTTTCAGGGTAGGGGGGAGCTGTTTTTT
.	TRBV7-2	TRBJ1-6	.	CASSLESNNDRPLHF	TGTGCCAGCAGCTTAGAATCAAACAATGACAGGCCCCTCCACTTT
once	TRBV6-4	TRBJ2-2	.	CASSQQAGRNTGELFF	TGTGCCAGCAGTCAACAGGCTGGAAGGAACACCGGGGAGCTGTTTTTT
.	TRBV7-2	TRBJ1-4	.	CASSIQGSGEKLFF	TGTGCCAGCAGCATTCAGGGGTCTGGTGAAAAACTGTTTTTT
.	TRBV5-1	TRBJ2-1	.	CASSQNPGYNEQFF	TGCGCCAGCAGCCAGAACCCGGGGTACAATGAGCAGTTCTTC
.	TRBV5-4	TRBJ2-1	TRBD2	CASSNGLAGEVYNEQFF	TGTGCCAGCAGCAACGGACTAGCGGGAGAGGTCTACAATGAGCAGTTCTTC
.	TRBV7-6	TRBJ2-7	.	CASSLSGGSYEQYF	TGTGCCAGCAGCTTGTCCGGGGGCTCCTACGAGCAGTACTTC
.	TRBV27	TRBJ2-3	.	CASSPGFRTDTQYF	TGTGCCAGCAGCCCCGGGTTTAGGACAGATACGCAGTATTTT
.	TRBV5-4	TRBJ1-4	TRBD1	CASRSMDRADEKLFF	TGTGCCAGCAGATCAATGGACAGGGCGGATGAAAAACTGTTTTTT
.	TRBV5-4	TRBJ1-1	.	CASSLKSVNTEAFF	TGTGCCAGCAGCTTGAAATCAGTGAACACTGAAGCTTTCTTT
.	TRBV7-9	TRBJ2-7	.	CASSTQGYEQYF	TGTGCCAGCAGCACCCAGGGATACGAGCAGTACTTC
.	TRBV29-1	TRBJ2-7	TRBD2	CSVASSGGEQYF	TGCAGCGTTGCGTCTAGCGGAGGGGAGCAGTACTTC
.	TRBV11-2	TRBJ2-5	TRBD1	CASSMTRDRGKTQYF	TGTGCCAGCAGTATGACCCGGGACAGGGGCAAGACCCAGTACTTC
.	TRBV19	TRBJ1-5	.	CASSKPSRNQPQHF	TGTGCCAGTAGTAAGCCATCACGCAATCAGCCCCAGCATTTT
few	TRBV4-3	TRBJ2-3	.	CASSQDPRGTDTQYF	TGCGCCAGCAGCCAAGACCCCCGGGGCACAGATACGCAGTATTTT
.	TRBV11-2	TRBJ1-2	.	CASSLDPEGFDYGYTF	TGTGCCAGCAGCTTAGATCCTGAGGGTTTTGACTATGGCTACACCTTC
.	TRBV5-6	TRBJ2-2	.	CASSLGWWRDLSGELFF	TGTGCCAGCAGCTTGGGATGGTGGCGGGACCTTTCCGGGGAGCTGTTTTTT
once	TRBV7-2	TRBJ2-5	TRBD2	CASSLGAGGRETQYF	TGTGCCAGCAGCTTAGGGGCGGGAGGACGAGAGACCCAGTACTTC
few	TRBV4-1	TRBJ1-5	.	CASSQGPGEPQPQHF	TGCGCCAGCAGCCAAGGTCCGGGGGAGCCTCAGCCCCAGCATTTT
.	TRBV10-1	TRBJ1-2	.	CASRDEQGQGGYTF	TGCGCCAGCAGGGACGAACAGGGCCAAGGTGGCTACACCTTC
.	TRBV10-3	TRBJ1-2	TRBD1	CAISVRDRDDGYTF	TGTGCCATCAGTGTCCGGGACAGGGATGATGGCTACACCTTC
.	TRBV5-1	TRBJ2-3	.	CASSPGNAVDTQYF	TGCGCCAGCAGTCCGGGGAATGCGGTAGATACGCAGTATTTT
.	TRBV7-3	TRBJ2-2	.	CASSSRTANTGELFF	TGTGCCAGCAGTTCCCGGACAGCGAACACCGGGGAGCTGTTTTTT
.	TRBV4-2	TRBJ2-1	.	CASSPTASARDEQFF	TGTGCCAGCAGCCCCACAGCTAGCGCACGGGATGAGCAGTTCTTC
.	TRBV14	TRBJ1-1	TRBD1	CASSRPTGGMNTEAFF	TGTGCCAGCAGCCGACCGACAGGGGGAATGAACACTGAAGCTTTCTTT
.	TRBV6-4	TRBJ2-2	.	CASSDMEGSELFF	TGTGCCAGCAGTGACATGGAGGGGTCGGAGCTGTTTTTT
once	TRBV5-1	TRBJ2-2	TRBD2	CASSLAGGASGITGELFF	TGCGCCAGCAGCTTGGCCGGTGGGGCTAGCGGGATTACCGGGGAGCTGTTTTTT
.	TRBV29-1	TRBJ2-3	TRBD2	CSVDSLAGVSMADTQYF	TGCAGCGTTGACAGTCTAGCGGGAGTAAGTATGGCAGATACGCAGTATTTT
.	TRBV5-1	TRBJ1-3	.	CASSLEVSGNTIYF	TGCGCCAGCAGCTTAGAGGTTTCTGGAAACACCATATATTTT
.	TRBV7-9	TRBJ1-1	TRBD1	CASSPGQGVRNTEAFF	TGTGCCAGCAGCCCCGGACAGGGTGTCCGGAACACTGAAGCTTTCTTT
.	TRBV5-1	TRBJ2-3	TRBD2	CASSSGRLAGLTDTQYF	TGCGCCAGCAGCTCCGGAAGACTAGCGGGGCTCACAGATACGCAGTATTTT
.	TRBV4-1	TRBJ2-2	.	CASSQASEYTGELFF	TGCGCCAGCAGCCAAGCATCAGAATACACCGGGGAGCTGTTTTTT
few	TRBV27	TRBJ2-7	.	CATYYEQYF	TGTGCCACCTACTACGAGCAGTACTTC
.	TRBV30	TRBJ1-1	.	CAWSVPGDLGAFF	TGTGCCTGGAGTGTACCGGGGGACCTTGGGGCTTTCTTT
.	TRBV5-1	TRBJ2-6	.	CASSPTIRSGANVLTF	TGCGCCAGCAGCCCCACAATACGCTCTGGGGCCAACGTCCTGACTTTC
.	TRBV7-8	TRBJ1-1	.	CASSPGDKRTEAFF	TGTGCCAGCAGCCCAGGGGATAAGAGAACTGAAGCTTTCTTT